This T cell receptor beta chain was captured in a study of blood T cell repertoires in COVID-19. Profiling relied on immunoSEQ multiplex PCR, and the TCRdb table lists in-frame clones only, not all of them. This table has approximately 13,000 clones, roughly 80% appearing once. Germline V gene sequence: CDR1 MGHRA, CDR2 YSYEKL. The CDR3 totals 13 residues. V was trimmed by 3 bases and J by 5 bases, leaving 8 bases between them. The chain employs TRBV4-1 and TRBJ2-1; D is perhaps TRBD1 (6 bases). The receptor comes from a human donor in a cohort sampled during active COVID-19. Sequencing was carried out using peripheral blood. DNA for the CDR3: TGCGCCAGCAGCCAGGCAGGGGACAATGAGCAGTTCTTC. This translates into CASSQAGDNEQFF.